Each of the 16 T cell receptor beta chains below was sequenced from the same sample in a study of T cells in Graves' hyperthyroidism and ophthalmopathy. RNA transcripts served as the template for amplifying TCR beta CDR3 regions. The study used the HTBI primer set for a first-round RT-PCR of the TCR CDR3. One entry per CDR3 protein, called by TCRdb with MiXCR from the multiplex PCR reads. This sample has about 840,000 distinct CDR3 sequences; about two fifths occur once, and the top ten carry around 10%. Sequenced input: blood. The receptors derive from a man younger than 35 with Graves' hyperthyroidism.

This clonotype has at least ten counts. The J gene is TRBJ1-5, the V gene TRBV19, with a weak D call TRBD1 (6 bases). The V gene's germline CDR1 is LNHDA and CDR2 SQIVND (reference sequence). The length of the CDR3 is 14 residues. Deletions cut 1 base from V and 5 bases from J, with 9 bases between. The CDR3 is CASSIGAGDQPQHF. The CDR3 region has the DNA TGTGCCAGTAGTATAGGTGCAGGGGATCAGCCCCAGCATTTT.

The rearrangement joins TRBV15 to TRBJ2-7; tentative D call: TRBD1 (6 bases). From germline, CDR1 is LNHNV and CDR2 YYDKDF (reference sequence). With 6 bases removed from V and 3 bases from J, the gap between germline ends came to 18 bases. This CDR3 contains 15 residues. CDR3 in DNA: TGTGCCACCAGTGCCCTGGGGCAGGGGAGCTACGAGCAGTACTTC. The encoded protein is CATSALGQGSYEQYF.

The chain combines TRBV5-1 with TRBJ2-5; TRBD1 is a possible D gene (5 bases). Trimming pared 0 bases from V and 2 bases from J, leaving 11 bases between. The CDR3 contains 15 residues. Germline CDR1 reads SGHRS; CDR2 reads YFSETQ. CDR3 sequence (DNA): TGCGCCAGCAGCTTGGGCGGACACACACAAGAGACCCAGTACTTC. It is translated as CASSLGGHTQETQYF.

The chain combines TRBV7-9 with TRBJ2-5; weak D call: TRBD1 (6 bases). The CDR3 has 15 amino acids. V lost 5 bases, J lost 2 bases, and 15 bases lay in between. Per germline, CDR1 SEHNR and CDR2 FQNEAQ (reference sequence). CDR3 in DNA: TGTGCCAGCAGCCCCTCCTGGACAGCACAAGAGACCCAGTACTTC. Translating it yields CASSPSWTAQETQYF.

The rearrangement links TRBV19 to TRBJ1-1, with a possible D match to TRBD1 (5 bases). Germline V lookup: CDR1 LNHDA, CDR2 SQIVND (reference sequence). The CDR3 sequence is 17 residues long. V dropped 6 bases and J dropped 0 bases, with 20 bases sitting between them. CDR3 nucleotides: TGTGCCAGTAGCGAGGGGTCCCGGAAGATGATGAACACTGAAGCTTTCTTT. It encodes CASSEGSRKMMNTEAFF.

The chain uses TRBV15 and TRBJ2-2, with no clear D. Germline lookup yields CDR1 LNHNV and CDR2 YYDKDF (reference sequence). The CDR3 covers 11 residues. V lost 8 bases, J lost 5 bases, and 6 bases lay in between. CDR3 region: CATRITGELFF. CDR3 sequence (DNA): TGTGCCACCCGAATTACCGGGGAGCTGTTTTTT. The complete variable domain, with remaining parts taken from reference TRBV15 and TRBJ2-2, reads DAMVIQNPRYQVTQFGKPVTLSCSQTLNHNVMYWYQQKSSQAPKLLFHYYDKDFNNEADTPDNFQSRRPNTSFCFLDIRSPGLGDTAMYLCATRITGELFFGEGSRLTVL.

This clonotype came up many times. The chain has TRBV11-2 and TRBJ1-5; 8 bases are a match to TRBD1. The CDR3 has 14 amino acids. The junction had 3 bases not matched to a gene; V was cut back by 3 bases and J by 5 bases. From germline, CDR1 is SGHAT and CDR2 FQNNGV. This CDR3 is CASSLDRVDQPQHF. The CDR3 DNA follows: TGTGCCAGCAGCTTGGACAGGGTAGATCAGCCCCAGCATTTT.

The sample holds one count of this clonotype. The gene calls are TRBV4-3 and TRBJ2-7; D gene ambiguous. Trimming stripped 4 bases from V and 2 bases from J, with 18 bases between. CDR3 length: 16 amino acids. Germline V CDR1 and CDR2: LGHNA, YSLEER. This CDR3 reads CASSLSSASPAYEQYF. The DNA for the CDR3 is TGCGCCAGCAGCCTATCCTCGGCCAGTCCAGCCTACGAGCAGTACTTC.

The chain carries TRBV12-3 or TRBV12-4 and TRBJ1-2, with 8 bases matching TRBD1. There are 14 residues in the CDR3. V lost 3 bases, J lost 8 bases, and 8 bases stayed unmatched. The CDR3 loop is CASSFGSGTGGYTF. The CDR3 nucleotides are TGTGCCAGCAGTTTTGGTTCCGGGACAGGCGGCTACACCTTC.

The chain couples TRBV6-5 to TRBJ2-5; 8 bases agree with TRBD2. With 2 bases clipped from V and 5 bases from J, the junction kept 10 bases outside the gene matches. Germline V gene sequence: CDR1 MNHEY, CDR2 SVGAGI. The CDR3 totals 16 residues. The CDR3 protein is CASSYTLAGLGETQYF. The CDR3 nucleotides read TGTGCCAGCAGTTACACCCTAGCGGGTTTGGGTGAGACCCAGTACTTC.

This clonotype was counted at least ten times. The J gene is TRBJ2-2, the V gene TRBV29-1, with 8 bases aligning to TRBD2. V shed 3 bases and J 5 bases; nucleotides not matched to a gene: 2. The CDR3 spans 13 residues. From germline, CDR1 is SQVTM and CDR2 ANQGSEA. CDR3 coding DNA: TGCAGCGTTGACTCTAGCGGGACCGGGGAGCTGTTTTTT. It encodes CSVDSSGTGELFF.

The V gene is TRBV20-1, the J gene TRBJ1-4; weak D call: TRBD1 (5 bases). Trimming cost V 5 bases and J 5 bases, with 18 bases left between them. Germline V gene data show CDR1 as DFQATT and CDR2 as SNEGSKA (reference sequence). CDR3 size: 15 residues. The CDR3 DNA reads TGCAGTGCTGCCCAACCCGACAGTTACAATGAAAAACTGTTTTTT. Amino acids: CSAAQPDSYNEKLFF.

This clonotype was detected many times. The genes are TRBV7-9 and TRBJ1-3; no definite D call. Trimming took 6 bases from V and 0 from J, leaving 15 bases between them. The CDR3 contains 16 residues. CDR1 SEHNR and CDR2 FQNEAQ come from the germline V gene (reference sequence). The CDR3 DNA sequence: TGTGCCAGCAGTAGTCCGACGGCTAGCTCTGGAAACACCATATATTTT. Translating it yields CASSSPTASSGNTIYF.

This clonotype came up a few times. Relative to the germline gene, one junction end is altered; a read error may explain this. The V call is TRBV19, the J call TRBJ1-2; D possibly corresponds to TRBD1 (6 bases). Germline V gene data show CDR1 as LNHDA and CDR2 as SQIVND (reference sequence). This CDR3 contains 15 residues. The CDR3 nucleotides are TGTGCCGGTAGTACCACACCCCGGACAGTATCTGGCTACACCTTC. Residues: CAGSTTPRTVSGYTF.

For this clonotype: The CDR3 carries no conserved terminal phenylalanine or tryptophan, so it likely arises from a read error. The chain combines TRBV29-1 with TRBJ1-1; the D gene is possibly TRBD1 (5 bases). The CDR3 sequence is 11 residues long. Germline-derived CDR1 and CDR2 are SQVTM and ANQGSEA. CDR3 nucleotide sequence: TGCAGCGCTGAAGACAGTAGTTCAGCTTTCCTT. Protein: CSAEDSSSAFL.

This clonotype has just a few counts. The chain couples TRBV4-2 to TRBJ2-7; TRBD1 might be the D (6 bases). The CDR3 contains 14 residues. Looked up from germline, CDR1 is LGHNA and CDR2 is YNFKEQ. V was pared by 5 bases and J by 2 bases, with 13 bases between. The CDR3 bases are TGTGCCAGCAGCGGGGGCCCCGGGACCTACGAGCAGTACTTC. As protein: CASSGGPGTYEQYF.